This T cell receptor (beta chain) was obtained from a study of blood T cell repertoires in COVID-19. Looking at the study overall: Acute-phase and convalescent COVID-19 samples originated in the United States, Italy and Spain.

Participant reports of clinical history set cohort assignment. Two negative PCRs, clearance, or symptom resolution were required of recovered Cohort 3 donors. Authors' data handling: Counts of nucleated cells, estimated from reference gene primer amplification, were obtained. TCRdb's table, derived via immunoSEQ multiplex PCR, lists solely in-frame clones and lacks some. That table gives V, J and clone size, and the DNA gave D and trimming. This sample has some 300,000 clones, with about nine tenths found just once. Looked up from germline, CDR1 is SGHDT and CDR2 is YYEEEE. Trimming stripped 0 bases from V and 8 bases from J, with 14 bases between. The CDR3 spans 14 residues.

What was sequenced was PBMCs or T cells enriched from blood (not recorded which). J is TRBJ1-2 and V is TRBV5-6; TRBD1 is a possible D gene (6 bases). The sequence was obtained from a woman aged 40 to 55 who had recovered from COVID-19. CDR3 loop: CASSLEAGVGGYTF. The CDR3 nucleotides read TGTGCCAGCAGCTTGGAGGCAGGGGTCGGAGGCTACACCTTC. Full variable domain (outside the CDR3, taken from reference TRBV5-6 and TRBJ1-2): DAGVTQSPTHLIKTRGQQVTLRCSPKSGHDTVSWYQQALGQGPQFIFQYYEEEERQRGNFPDRFSGHQFPNYSSELNVNALLLGDSALYLCASSLEAGVGGYTFGSGTRLTVV.